The clone carrying this T cell receptor beta chain came up once. Its specificity is not known. This specimen belongs to a study of PD-1 blockade in classical Hodgkin lymphoma. Looking at the study overall: Treatment was intravenous nivolumab, 3 mg/kg every 2 weeks, until progression.

The table came from immunoSEQ multiplex PCR; TCRdb's copy has only in-frame clones and leaves some out. The data hold tens of thousands of clones, with approximately 92% observed a single time. The time point is: cycle 4 day 1 (C4D1), after 6 weeks of nivolumab. Brentuximab vedotin exposure varied, and every patient relapsed after autologous stem cell transplantation. Complete response, partial response or progressive disease made up the best responses. General study findings and limits: Healthy donors reportedly exceeded newly diagnosed patients in baseline TCR diversity.

V was pared by 5 bases and J by 1 base, with 14 bases between. Looked up from germline, CDR1 is MGHDK and CDR2 is SYGVNS. This CDR3 region has 16 residues. This chain connects TRBV25-1 to TRBJ2-2, with D uncertain. The sequence derives from a human donor with classical Hodgkin lymphoma. The sample here was peripheral blood mononuclear cells (PBMCs), taken before the fourth cycle of nivolumab. The CDR3 region has the DNA TGTGCCAGCAGTCAAACATCAGTGGGGAACACCGGGGAGCTGTTTTTT. Amino acids: CASSQTSVGNTGELFF.